This TCR beta chain was sequenced for a study of T cell responses to AZD1222 COVID-19 vaccine. Libraries were prepared by immunoSEQ multiplex PCR; TCRdb keeps only in-frame clonotypes and omits some of them. The data contain about 110,000 clones, 85% to 90% of them singletons. Study conclusions and caveats: Spike-specific TCR breadth and depth both grew after two AZD1222 doses. At study baseline, merely roughly 6 AZD1222 recipients were seropositive. Dominant CD4 TCR responses targeted spike regions 160-218 and 743-854. After the peak T cell response, and only then, were repertoires sampled.

V shed 5 bases and J shed 0 bases, with 17 bases lying between them. Germline assignment: CDR1 SGHAT and CDR2 FQNNGV. This CDR3 is 17 amino acids long. On this clone itself: Its specificity is not known.

The chain is built from TRBV11-2 and TRBJ2-4; D gene unclear. The material was peripheral blood, obtained on day 0 of AZD1222 vaccination. The sequence was obtained from an adult in good health. The DNA of the CDR3 is TGTGCCAGCAGCCGATCCCTAAGCGTTCTAGCCAAAAACATTCAGTACTTC. Encoded protein: CASSRSLSVLAKNIQYF.